This T cell receptor (beta chain) emerged from a study of vaccination and CD4 T cells after COVID-19. Noted time point: late sampling 161 to 241 days after vaccination in three convalescent patients. Treatment here: roughly ten-day PBMC culture with coronavirus spike peptide pools or control peptides (ViraFEST assay). The assay that was used to sequence DNA from cultured CD4+ T cells was the Oncomine TCR Beta short-read assay. A single record per CDR3 protein comes from TCRdb applying MiXCR to the PCR reads. The repertoire holds 25,000 to 30,000 distinct CDR3 sequences, with approximately 41% as singletons. With respect to this clonotype: Its antigen is currently unknown.

J gave up 4 bases and V 6 bases, and 9 bases lay outside the gene matches. Germline V gene data show CDR1 as MDHEN and CDR2 as SYDVKM. The CDR3 consists of 15 residues. The clonotype comes from a human donor who had recovered from COVID-19. This sequence joins TRBV28 and TRBJ1-5; TRBD1 agrees at 7 bases. The sequences come from CD4+ T cells from blood, cultured in vitro, collected about 7 months after SARS-CoV-2 vaccination. DNA for the CDR3: TGTGCCAGCAGGAGACAGGGCCCTGCGAATCAGCCCCAGCATTTT. Residues: CASRRQGPANQPQHF.